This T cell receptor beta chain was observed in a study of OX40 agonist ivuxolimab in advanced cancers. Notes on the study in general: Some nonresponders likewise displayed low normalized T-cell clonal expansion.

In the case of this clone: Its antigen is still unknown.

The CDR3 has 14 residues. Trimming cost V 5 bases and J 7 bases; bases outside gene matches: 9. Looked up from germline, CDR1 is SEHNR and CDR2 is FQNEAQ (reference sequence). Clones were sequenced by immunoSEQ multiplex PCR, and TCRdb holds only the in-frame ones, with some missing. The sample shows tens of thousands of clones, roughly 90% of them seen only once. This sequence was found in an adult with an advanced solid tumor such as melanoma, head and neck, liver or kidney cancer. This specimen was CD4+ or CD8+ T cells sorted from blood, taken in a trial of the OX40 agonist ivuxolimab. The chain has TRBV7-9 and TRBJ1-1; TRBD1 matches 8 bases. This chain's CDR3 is CASSRGTGSLEAFF. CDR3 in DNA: TGTGCCAGCAGCAGAGGGACAGGTTCTCTTGAAGCTTTCTTT.